These 9 T cell receptor beta chains originate from one sample sequenced in a study of shared clonotypes between healthy human individuals. Some clones are missing from TCRdb's copy, which holds only in-frame ones; the method was immunoSEQ multiplex PCR. The profile shows 1.5 million to 1.9 million clones, roughly 98% of them singletons. The material sequenced was naive CD4+ T cells sorted from blood. The subset is: CD45RA+ positively selected. These receptors all come from a man aged 25-40 years in good health.

V and J are TRBV4-2 and TRBJ1-5; no clear D. The germline CDR1 and CDR2 sequences are LGHNA and YNFKEQ. The CDR3 has 15 amino acids. V was cut by 0 bases and J by 4 bases, with 10 bases left in between. The CDR3 loop reads CASSQDGALNQPQHF. The CDR3 nucleotides read TGTGCCAGCAGCCAAGACGGAGCTTTAAATCAGCCCCAGCATTTT.

The chain carries TRBV11-3 and TRBJ2-2, with 8 positions matching TRBD2. This CDR3 has 15 residues. Germline trimming cut 1 base from V and 7 bases from J; bases unmatched to any gene: 5. CDR1 and CDR2 (germline): SGHNT, YENEEA. The CDR3 loop reads CASSLAAGVGGELFF. The CDR3 DNA is TGTGCCAGCAGCTTAGCAGCGGGAGTTGGCGGGGAGCTGTTTTTT. The full variable domain, its missing parts supplied by reference TRBV11-3 and TRBJ2-2, is EAGVVQSPRYKIIEKKQPVAFWCNPISGHNTLYWYLQNLGQGPELLIRYENEEAVDDSQLPKDRFSAERLKGVDSTLKIQPAELGDSAVYLCASSLAAGVGGELFFGEGSRLTVL.

The chain couples TRBV6-5 to TRBJ2-3; D gene unclear. Trimming pared 6 bases from V and 2 bases from J, leaving 12 bases between. The CDR3 length is 14 residues. Germline values: CDR1 MNHEY, CDR2 SVGAGI. This chain's CDR3 is CASRKLEITDTQYF. CDR3 sequence (DNA): TGTGCCAGCAGAAAGCTAGAGATCACAGATACGCAGTATTTT.

This clone has only one observation. This sequence joins TRBV2 and TRBJ2-7, with 7 bases aligning to TRBD1. Germline CDR1 and CDR2: SNHLY and FYNNEI. The CDR3 extends over 15 amino acids. The junction had 9 bases not matched to a gene; V was cut back by 6 bases and J by 1 base. This CDR3 reads CASRTPGTASYEQYF. Written as DNA, the CDR3 is TGTGCCAGCAGGACCCCGGGGACAGCTTCCTACGAGCAGTACTTC.

The chain has TRBV2 and TRBJ1-5; possible D gene TRBD1, 5 bases. This CDR3 has 15 amino acids. Germline assignment: CDR1 SNHLY and CDR2 FYNNEI. V lost 4 bases and J 0 bases, leaving 10 bases between the germline ends. The DNA for the CDR3 is TGTGCCAGCAGTGGTGACAGTCATAGCAATCAGCCCCAGCATTTT. Encoded protein: CASSGDSHSNQPQHF.

In this sample, this clone turned up once. The chain employs TRBV7-9 and TRBJ2-1, with TRBD2 matching over 12 bases. The CDR3 is 15 amino acids. Trimming removed 5 bases from V and 4 bases from J; junction bases left unmatched: 3. Germline V gene data show CDR1 as SEHNR and CDR2 as FQNEAQ (reference sequence). The CDR3 DNA is TGTGCCAGCAGCGACGGGACTAGCGGGTACAATGAGCAGTTCTTC. Translation: CASSDGTSGYNEQFF.

The J gene is TRBJ2-1, the V gene TRBV9; TRBD2 matches at 13 bases. CDR3 size: 15 residues. With 3 bases clipped from V and 10 bases from J, the junction kept 7 bases outside the gene matches. Germline V gene lookup returns CDR1 SGDLS and CDR2 YYNGEE. The CDR3 loop is CASSERTSGRWEQFF. In DNA, the CDR3 is TGTGCCAGCAGCGAGAGGACTAGCGGGAGATGGGAGCAGTTCTTC.

The rearrangement joins TRBV14 to TRBJ2-5; no clear D. CDR1 is SGHDN and CDR2 is FVKESK in the germline V gene. Deletions cut 1 base from V and 2 bases from J, with 14 bases between. This CDR3 has 16 residues. This CDR3 reads CASSQARNPVQETQYF. CDR3 coding DNA: TGTGCCAGCAGCCAAGCCCGAAACCCGGTTCAAGAGACCCAGTACTTC.

The chain employs TRBV6-5 and TRBJ1-1; D perhaps matches TRBD1 (5 bases). V lost 6 bases and J lost 1, with 12 bases in between. The CDR3 runs 14 residues. The V gene's germline CDR1 is MNHEY and CDR2 SVGAGI. In DNA form, the CDR3 reads TGTGCCAGCAGGGGTCCGGGGCGGAACACTGAAGCTTTCTTT. Its translation is CASRGPGRNTEAFF.